This T cell receptor (beta chain) was documented in a study of blood T cell repertoires in COVID-19. The method was immunoSEQ multiplex PCR; TCRdb's version includes in-frame clones alone and lacks a portion of them. The table lists about 330,000 clones, more than 90% of them singletons. CDR3 length: 15 residues. Germline-derived CDR1 and CDR2 are SGHRS and YFSETQ. The V and J ends lost 5 bases and 7 bases, in that order; junction bases with no gene match: 6. V is TRBV5-1 and J is TRBJ2-1; TRBD2 aligns across 13 bases. Sequencing input: PBMCs or T cells enriched from blood (not recorded which). The receptor comes from a woman between 25 and 40 years old who had recovered from COVID-19. The CDR3 DNA reads TGCGCCAGCAGACGACCGGGACTAGCGGGAAATGAGCAGTTCTTC. This encodes CASRRPGLAGNEQFF.